This entry describes one TCR beta chain. At least ten counts were recorded for this clonotype. Its antigen remains unidentified. The record has no base qualities; no much larger clone is one base away. Genomic DNA was used as template for profiling of TCR beta VDJ combinations and CDR3 sequences. An Illumina HiSeq 2000 was used for TCR repertoire sequencing. As for how the authors treated the data: TRBV/TRBJ rearrangement plots, CDR3 size and DJ length profiles, and Simpson's diversity index were used to evaluate the repertoires. The most abundant DNA sequence in the deep sequencing data was defined as the immunodominant clone. CDR3 amino acid sequences were checked for sharing across subjects and were also compared against the VDJdb database and published repertoires. Clones were called with MiXCR by TCRdb after fastp trimmed the public reads at Q25, and only in-frame beta chains were retained. Identical CDR3 protein sequences are pooled into one entry, listed with their most common genes and DNA. The authors' filters were not applied to this entry. The sample profile shows 150,000 or so distinct CDR3 sequences; less than 50% of them were found once. The top ten hold roughly 3.2% of the sample.

The patients picked for sequencing were ones in whom flow cytometry had shown an expansion of CD8+CD57+ cells. Every patient had severe acquired aplastic anemia, diagnosed using the International Study of Aplastic Anemia and Agranulocytosis and Camitta criteria. No patient had received any therapy when blood was sampled. TCR repertoires of sorted CD4+ and CD8+ blood T cells from severe aplastic anemia patients and healthy subjects were deep-sequenced in the study. Patients were enrolled in the USA under clinicaltrials.gov protocols 00001620, 01623167, 00001397, 00071045, 00081523 and 00961064. Ficoll-Paque density gradient centrifugation was used to isolate peripheral blood mononuclear cells. CD4+ and CD8+ T cells were sorted by FACS or magnetic beads before DNA extraction. The data belong to a study of CD8+CD57+ T cells in acquired aplastic anemia (dated by TCRdb to 2017 to 2018). Regarding the research as a whole: A mean of about 3.2 ug of DNA, ranging from roughly 0.19 to 27.4 ug, was extracted from sorted CD4+ and CD8+ cells. CD8+CD57+ expansion was defined as frequency above the mean frequency observed in healthy subjects. On the study overall, not on this receptor specifically: Around 30 CD8+ CDR3 sequences were shared between patients and controls but appeared highly expressed in patients and within their immunodominant clones. Patients and healthy controls showed no significant difference in CD8+ Simpson's diversity (P=0.060).

The CDR3, cysteine through phenylalanine, is 13 amino acids long. The entry retains the CDR3 DNA only, 39 bases that are in frame from base 1. The V and J ends are trimmed by 3 bases and 4 bases, leaving 10 bases between them. CDR1 and CDR2, per the germline V gene, are SGHRS and YFSETQ. The chain is made from TRBV5-1 and TRBJ1-2; the D gene is unclear. This TCR derives from a human donor with aplastic anemia. Sequences were obtained from sorted CD4+, CD8+, or CD8+CD57+ T cells (not recorded which) from PBMCs. The sequenced DNA: TGCGCCAGCAGCTCCGGCCTCCTCTATGGCTACACCTTC. The encoded protein is CASSSGLLYGYTF.